This T cell receptor beta chain was profiled in a study of T cell changes during pregnancy in multiple sclerosis. Generated by immunoSEQ multiplex PCR, the TCRdb table keeps only in-frame clones and is missing some. The table has about 49,000 clones, around 90% seen once. V was pared by 5 bases and J by 6 bases, with 9 bases of the junction left unmatched. Germline lookup yields CDR1 MNHEY and CDR2 SMNVEV (reference sequence). The CDR3 sequence is 15 residues long. The V and J genes are TRBV27 and TRBJ1-4, with TRBD1 identical over 7 bases. The sequence was collected from a female donor in good health, enrolled as a control in a pregnancy study. This specimen was peripheral blood, taken after pregnancy. The CDR3 nucleotides are TGTGCCAGCAGTACACAGGGGAGGCCCGATGAAAAACTGTTTTTT. This gives the protein CASSTQGRPDEKLFF.